The source of this T cell receptor (beta chain) is a study of identical twins. Study-level points and caveats: For monozygotic twins, models underestimated out-of-frame TCR alpha sharing. Findings came from cross-sectional statistics, without long-term follow-up of donors.

In TCRdb, the 5' RACE reads were re-called with MiXCR into one record per CDR3 protein. The table has around 220,000 distinct CDR3 sequences, about an eighth seen once. Per germline, CDR1 SGHRS and CDR2 YFSETQ. V lost 2 bases and J 2 bases, leaving 9 bases between the germline ends. This CDR3 has 14 amino acids. As for this clonotype: Its matching antigen is unknown.

The TCR comes from a woman in her late teens or twenties in good health. The sequencing input was memory (CD45RO+) T cells sorted from blood. This chain links TRBV5-1 with TRBJ2-3; a possible D gene is TRBD2 (5 bases). The DNA of the CDR3 is TGCGCCAGCAGCTTTGAACTAGACACAGATACGCAGTATTTT. Its translation is CASSFELDTDTQYF. Complete variable domain (other parts from reference TRBV5-1 and TRBJ2-3): KAGVTQTPRYLIKTRGQQVTLSCSPISGHRSVSWYQQTPGQGLQFLFEYFSETQRNKGNFPGRFSGRQFSNSRSEMNVSTLELGDSALYLCASSFELDTDTQYFGPGTRLTVL.